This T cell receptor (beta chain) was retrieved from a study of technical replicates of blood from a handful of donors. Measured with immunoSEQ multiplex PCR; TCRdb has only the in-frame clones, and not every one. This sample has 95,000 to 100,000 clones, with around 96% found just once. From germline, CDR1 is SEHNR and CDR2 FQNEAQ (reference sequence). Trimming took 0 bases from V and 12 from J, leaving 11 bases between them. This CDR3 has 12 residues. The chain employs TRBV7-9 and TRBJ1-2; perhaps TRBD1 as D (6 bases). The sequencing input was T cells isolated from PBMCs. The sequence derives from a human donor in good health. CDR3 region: CASSLAGGLDTF. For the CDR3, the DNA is TGTGCCAGCAGCTTAGCGGGGGGGCTCGACACCTTC. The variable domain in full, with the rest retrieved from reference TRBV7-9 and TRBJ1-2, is DTGVSQNPRHKITKRGQNVTFRCDPISEHNRLYWYRQTLGQGPEFLTYFQNEAQLEKSRLLSDRFSAERPKGSFSTLEIQRTEQGDSAMYLCASSLAGGLDTFGSGTRLTVV.